Listed below are T cell receptor beta chains from one sample, sequenced in a study of CD8 T cells in Susac syndrome. MiXCR, run by TCRdb on the immunoSEQ multiplex PCR reads, gives a single entry per CDR3 protein. This table holds about 150,000 distinct CDR3 sequences, roughly 95% found once. The sample taken for sequencing was CD4+ T cells from PBMCs. The receptors originated from a human donor with Susac syndrome. Both conserved end residues are part of each CDR3. The D gene is left open where the match is weak. Rows give clone size only sometimes, using once, few, many, or a class for an expanded clone.

length	size	V	D	J	CDR3	DNA
14	-	TRBV6-6	-	TRBJ2-7	CASAATRGAYEQYF	TGTGCCAGCGCCGCTACCAGGGGCGCTTACGAGCAGTACTTC
15	-	TRBV18	-	TRBJ2-1	CASSPTRSVYNEQFF	TGTGCCAGCTCTCCTACAAGGAGCGTGTACAATGAGCAGTTCTTC
12	-	TRBV7-2	-	TRBJ2-1	CASSSRGNEQFF	TGTGCCAGCAGCTCGCGGGGCAATGAGCAGTTCTTC
14	once	TRBV3-1	TRBD2	TRBJ2-7	CASSQVAGSYEQYF	TGTGCCAGCAGCCAAGTAGCGGGGAGCTACGAGCAGTACTTC
14	-	TRBV5-1	-	TRBJ2-5	CASSNDTGQETQYF	TGCGCCAGCAGCAACGATACAGGGCAAGAGACCCAGTACTTC
16	-	TRBV9	TRBD2	TRBJ2-5	CASSVTSGGFQETQYF	TGTGCCAGCAGCGTGACTAGCGGGGGGTTCCAAGAGACCCAGTACTTC
13	-	TRBV7-6	TRBD1	TRBJ1-1	CASSQTGRTEAFF	TGTGCCAGCAGCCAGACAGGGCGTACTGAAGCTTTCTTT
15	-	TRBV4-1	-	TRBJ2-1	CASSLTPSSYNEQFF	TGCGCCAGCAGCTTAACACCTAGCTCCTACAATGAGCAGTTCTTC
13	-	TRBV10-3	TRBD1	TRBJ1-2	CAISGQENYGYTF	TGTGCCATCAGCGGACAGGAAAACTATGGCTACACCTTC
17	once	TRBV6-5	-	TRBJ1-1	CASSYSGVGLSNTEAFF	TGTGCCAGCAGTTACTCCGGAGTAGGTCTTTCGAACACTGAAGCTTTCTTT
12	-	TRBV7-2	-	TRBJ2-1	CASSLGVGYQFF	TGTGCCAGCAGCTTAGGGGTGGGGTATCAGTTCTTC
15	once	TRBV12-3/TRBV12-4	TRBD1	TRBJ1-6	CASSFGTVSNSPLHF	TGTGCCAGCAGTTTTGGGACAGTGTCGAACTCACCCCTCCACTTT
11	-	TRBV29-1	-	TRBJ1-1	CSVEDGARAFF	TGCAGCGTTGAAGATGGGGCGCGGGCTTTCTTT
14	-	TRBV20-1	-	TRBJ1-1	CSARRGGLNTEAFF	TGCAGTGCTCGGAGGGGGGGACTAAACACTGAAGCTTTCTTT
16	-	TRBV28	-	TRBJ1-5	CASSPPGNAGNQPQHF	TGTGCCAGCAGCCCCCCCGGGAATGCCGGCAATCAGCCCCAGCATTTT
13	-	TRBV27	-	TRBJ1-6	CASMVSYNSPLHF	TGTGCCAGCATGGTCTCCTATAATTCACCCCTCCACTTT
15	few	TRBV7-2	TRBD2	TRBJ2-5	CASSFNSGGQETQYF	TGTGCCAGCAGCTTTAATAGCGGGGGCCAAGAGACCCAGTACTTC
15	-	TRBV6-5	-	TRBJ2-2	CASSLGLQVIGELFF	TGTGCCAGCAGTCTGGGGTTACAGGTTATCGGGGAGCTGTTTTTT
14	-	TRBV29-1	-	TRBJ2-3	CSVGERVSTDTQYF	TGCAGCGTTGGCGAGCGGGTTAGCACAGATACGCAGTATTTT
13	-	TRBV6-5	-	TRBJ1-6	CASTYREGSPLHF	TGTGCCAGCACCTACAGGGAGGGGTCACCCCTCCACTTT
14	-	TRBV5-1	-	TRBJ2-1	CASSLWGELNEQFF	TGCGCCAGCAGCCTGTGGGGGGAACTCAATGAGCAGTTCTTC
14	-	TRBV7-2	TRBD2	TRBJ2-5	CASRPKAGGETQYF	TGTGCCAGCAGACCGAAAGCGGGGGGGGAGACCCAGTACTTC
13	-	TRBV29-1	TRBD1	TRBJ2-3	CSVGQGAADTQYF	TGCAGCGTTGGACAGGGTGCTGCAGATACGCAGTATTTT
13	-	TRBV3-1	-	TRBJ2-2	CASSQRETGELFF	TGTGCCAGCAGCCAGAGAGAAACCGGGGAGCTGTTTTTT
13	-	TRBV5-1	-	TRBJ1-3	CASSSGSGNTIYF	TGCGCCAGCAGCTCGGGTTCTGGAAACACCATATATTTT
13	-	TRBV7-9	TRBD2	TRBJ2-1	CARTSGSRNEQFF	TGTGCCAGGACTAGCGGGAGTCGCAATGAGCAGTTCTTC
12	-	TRBV30	-	TRBJ1-2	CAWTTGSRGYTF	TGTGCCTGGACGACAGGATCGAGGGGCTACACCTTC
16	-	TRBV6-9	-	TRBJ2-5	CASSYGLGGPQETQYF	TGTGCCAGCAGTTACGGTTTAGGAGGGCCCCAAGAGACCCAGTACTTC
14	-	TRBV15	-	TRBJ1-3	CATSKETQGNTIYF	TGTGCCACCAGCAAGGAAACTCAAGGAAACACCATATATTTT
14	-	TRBV7-2	-	TRBJ2-3	CASSAEGSADTQYF	TGTGCCAGCAGCGCCGAGGGGAGCGCAGATACGCAGTATTTT
15	-	TRBV19	-	TRBJ2-3	CASSHRDSLGDTQYF	TGTGCCAGTAGTCACCGGGACTCCCTGGGGGATACGCAGTATTTT
15	-	TRBV7-2	TRBD2	TRBJ2-7	CASSLASGSTYEQYF	TGTGCCAGCAGCTTAGCTAGCGGGAGCACGTACGAGCAGTACTTC
12	-	TRBV30	-	TRBJ2-7	CAWGGRNYEQYF	TGTGCCTGGGGCGGACGGAACTACGAGCAGTACTTC
15	-	TRBV27	TRBD2	TRBJ2-5	CASSSRGGAEETQYF	TGTGCCAGCAGTTCCCGGGGGGGGGCGGAAGAGACCCAGTACTTC
13	-	TRBV30	-	TRBJ1-5	CAWSAELHQPQHF	TGTGCCTGGAGTGCCGAGCTCCATCAGCCCCAGCATTTT